This T cell receptor (beta chain) was sequenced during a study of siplizumab effects on memory and regulatory T cells. Broader study findings: Naive T cell populations appeared to exhibit greater diversity than memory cells and appeared to be major alloresponse contributors. Mapping to unstimulated subsets was achieved for only a minor fraction of alloreactive clones.

As for this clone: The antigen is not known.

V lost 0 bases to trimming and J lost 3 bases, with 18 bases between them. The CDR3 sequence is 17 residues long. Germline V CDR1 and CDR2: MGHRA, YSYEKL. Libraries were prepared by immunoSEQ multiplex PCR; TCRdb keeps only in-frame clonotypes and omits some of them. The sample contains 100,000 or so clones, around 94% of which appear only once. Sequencing input: Tregs sorted from blood. The TCR originated in a human donor in good health. V and J are TRBV4-1 and TRBJ2-7; D perhaps matches TRBD1 (7 bases). CDR3 in amino acids: CASSQDMRRGQLYEQYF. For the CDR3, the DNA is TGCGCCAGCAGCCAAGATATGAGGCGGGGACAGCTCTACGAGCAGTACTTC.